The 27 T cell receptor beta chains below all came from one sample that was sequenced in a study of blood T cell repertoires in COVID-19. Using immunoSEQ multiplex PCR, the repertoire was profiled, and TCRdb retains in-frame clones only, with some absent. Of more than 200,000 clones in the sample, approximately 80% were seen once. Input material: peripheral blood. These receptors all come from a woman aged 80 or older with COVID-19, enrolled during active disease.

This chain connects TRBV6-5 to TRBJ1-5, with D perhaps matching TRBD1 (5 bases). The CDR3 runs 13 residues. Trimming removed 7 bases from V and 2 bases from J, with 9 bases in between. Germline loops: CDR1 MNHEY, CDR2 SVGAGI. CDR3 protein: CASTGEGNQPQHF. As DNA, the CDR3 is TGTGCCAGCACGGGGGAGGGCAATCAGCCCCAGCATTTT.

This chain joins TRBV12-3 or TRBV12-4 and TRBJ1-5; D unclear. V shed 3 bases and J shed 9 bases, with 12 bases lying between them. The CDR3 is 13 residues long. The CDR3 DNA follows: TGTGCCAGCAGTTTCACGGGAAATGGGCCCCAGCATTTT. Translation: CASSFTGNGPQHF.

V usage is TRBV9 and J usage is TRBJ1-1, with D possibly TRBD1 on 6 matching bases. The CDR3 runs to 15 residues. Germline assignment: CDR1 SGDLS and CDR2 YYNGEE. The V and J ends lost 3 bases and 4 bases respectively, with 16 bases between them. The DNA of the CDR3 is TGTGCCAGCAGCGCACAGGGATACAGCAGCACTGAAGCTTTCTTT. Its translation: CASSAQGYSSTEAFF. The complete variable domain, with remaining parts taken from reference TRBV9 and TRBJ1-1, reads DSGVTQTPKHLITATGQRVTLRCSPRSGDLSVYWYQQSLDQGLQFLIQYYNGEERAKGNILERFSAQQFPDLHSELNLSSLELGDSALYFCASSAQGYSSTEAFFGQGTRLTVV.

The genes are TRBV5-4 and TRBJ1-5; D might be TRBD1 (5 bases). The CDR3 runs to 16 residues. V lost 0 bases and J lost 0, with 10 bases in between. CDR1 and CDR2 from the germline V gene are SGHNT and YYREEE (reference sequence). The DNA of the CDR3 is TGTGCCAGCAGCTTGGGCCCCAGGGCTAGCAATCAGCCCCAGCATTTT. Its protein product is CASSLGPRASNQPQHF.

CDR3 nucleotides: TGTGCCATCAGTGGTAGGGGGACAGGGCCCGGAAAGAACACTGAAGCTTTCTTT. The encoded protein is CAISGRGTGPGKNTEAFF. V gene TRBV10-3 combines with J gene TRBJ1-1; TRBD1 matches at 9 bases. The CDR3 totals 18 residues. CDR1 and CDR2 (germline): ENHRY, SYGVKD. V gave up 4 bases and J gave up 1 base; unmatched junction bases: 13.

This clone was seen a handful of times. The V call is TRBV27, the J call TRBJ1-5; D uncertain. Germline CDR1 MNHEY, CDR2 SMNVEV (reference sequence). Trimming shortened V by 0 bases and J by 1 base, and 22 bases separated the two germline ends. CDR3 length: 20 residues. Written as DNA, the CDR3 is TGTGCCAGCAGTTTATCCCCCTGGGCAGCGGTGCCTATCAGCAATCAGCCCCAGCATTTT. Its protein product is CASSLSPWAAVPISNQPQHF.

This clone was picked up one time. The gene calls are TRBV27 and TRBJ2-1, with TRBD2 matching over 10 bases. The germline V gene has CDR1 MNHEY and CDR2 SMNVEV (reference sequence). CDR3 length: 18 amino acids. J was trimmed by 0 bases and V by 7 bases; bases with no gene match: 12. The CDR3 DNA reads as TGTGCCAGCAAAAGGGTTAGCGGGGGGCGGAGCTCCTACAATGAGCAGTTCTTC. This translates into CASKRVSGGRSSYNEQFF.

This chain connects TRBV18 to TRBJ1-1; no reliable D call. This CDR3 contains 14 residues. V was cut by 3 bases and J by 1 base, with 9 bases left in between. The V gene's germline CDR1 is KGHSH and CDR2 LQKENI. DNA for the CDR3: TGTGCCAGCTCACCCTCGGTTGAGAACACTGAAGCTTTCTTT. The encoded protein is CASSPSVENTEAFF.

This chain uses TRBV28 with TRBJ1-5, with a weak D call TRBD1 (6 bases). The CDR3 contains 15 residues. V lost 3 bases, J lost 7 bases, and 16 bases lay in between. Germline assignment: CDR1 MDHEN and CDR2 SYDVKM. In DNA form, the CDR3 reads TGTGCCAGCAGTTTTCTGACAGGATCAACCCAGCCCCAGCATTTT. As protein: CASSFLTGSTQPQHF.

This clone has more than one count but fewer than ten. The CDR3 loop reads CASSESGGRNTEAFF. CDR3 coding DNA: TGTGCCAGCAGCGAGTCAGGGGGGAGGAACACTGAAGCTTTCTTT. The chain has TRBV5-4 and TRBJ1-1; TRBD1 matches at 7 bases. The trim removed 4 bases at V and 1 base at J, leaving 7 bases unmatched. CDR3 size: 15 residues. Germline lookup yields CDR1 SGHNT and CDR2 YYREEE (reference sequence).

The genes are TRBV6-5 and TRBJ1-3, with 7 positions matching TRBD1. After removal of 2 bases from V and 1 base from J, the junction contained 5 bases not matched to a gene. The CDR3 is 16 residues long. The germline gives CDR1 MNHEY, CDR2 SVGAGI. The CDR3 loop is CASSYDMTGSGNTIYF. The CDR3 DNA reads TGTGCCAGCAGTTACGACATGACAGGGTCTGGAAACACCATATATTTT.

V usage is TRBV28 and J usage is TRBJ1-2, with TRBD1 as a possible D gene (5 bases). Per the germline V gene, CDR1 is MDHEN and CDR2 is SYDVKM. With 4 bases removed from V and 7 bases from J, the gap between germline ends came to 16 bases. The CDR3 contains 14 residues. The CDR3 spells CASSSSGTKGGYTF. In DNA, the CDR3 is TGTGCCAGCAGTTCCTCGGGGACTAAGGGTGGCTACACCTTC.

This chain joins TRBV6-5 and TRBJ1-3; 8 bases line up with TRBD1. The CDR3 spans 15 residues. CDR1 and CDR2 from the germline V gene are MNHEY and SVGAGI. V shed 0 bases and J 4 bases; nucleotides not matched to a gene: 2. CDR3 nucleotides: TGTGCCAGCAGTTACTCCTGGACAGGGGGAAACACCATATATTTT. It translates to CASSYSWTGGNTIYF.

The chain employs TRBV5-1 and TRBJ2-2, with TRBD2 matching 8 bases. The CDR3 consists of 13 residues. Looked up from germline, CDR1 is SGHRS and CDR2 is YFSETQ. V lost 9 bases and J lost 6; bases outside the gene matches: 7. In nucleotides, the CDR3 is TGCGCCACCTCCCCGGGACTAGCCGGGGAGCTGTTTTTT. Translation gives CATSPGLAGELFF.

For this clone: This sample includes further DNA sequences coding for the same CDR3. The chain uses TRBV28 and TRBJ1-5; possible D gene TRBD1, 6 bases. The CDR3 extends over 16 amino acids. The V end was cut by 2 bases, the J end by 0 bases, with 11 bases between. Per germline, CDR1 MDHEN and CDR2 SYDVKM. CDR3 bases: TGTGCCAGCAGTTTAGGGGGGGCCTATAGCAATCAGCCCCAGCATTTT. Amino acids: CASSLGGAYSNQPQHF.

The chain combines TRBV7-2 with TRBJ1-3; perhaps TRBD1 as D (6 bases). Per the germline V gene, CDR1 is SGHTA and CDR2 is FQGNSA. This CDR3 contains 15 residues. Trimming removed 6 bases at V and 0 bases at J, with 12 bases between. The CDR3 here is CASRKQGTSGNTIYF. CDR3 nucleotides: TGTGCCAGCAGAAAACAGGGTACCTCTGGAAACACCATATATTTT.

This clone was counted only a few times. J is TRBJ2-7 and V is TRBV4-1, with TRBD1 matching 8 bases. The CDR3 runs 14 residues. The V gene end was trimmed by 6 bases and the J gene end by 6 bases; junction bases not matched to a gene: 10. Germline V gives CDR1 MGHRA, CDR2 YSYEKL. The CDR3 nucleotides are TGCGCCAGCAGTTTCAACCAGGGGGCGGGCGAGCAGTACTTC. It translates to CASSFNQGAGEQYF.

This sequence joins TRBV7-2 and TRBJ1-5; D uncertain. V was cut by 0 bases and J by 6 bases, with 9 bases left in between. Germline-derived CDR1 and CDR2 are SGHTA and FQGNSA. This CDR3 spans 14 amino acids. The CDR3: CASSLARSGQPQHF. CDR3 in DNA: TGTGCCAGCAGCTTAGCGAGGTCCGGTCAGCCCCAGCATTTT.

CDR3 residues: CASRGPGEQYV. CDR3 bases: TGTGCCAGCAGGGGCCCAGGTGAGCAGTACGTC. The rearrangement uses TRBV25-1 and TRBJ2-7; D uncertain. The CDR3 length is 11 residues. Germline V lookup: CDR1 MGHDK, CDR2 SYGVNS. Trimming took 6 bases from V and 7 from J, leaving 10 bases between them.

The CDR3 region has the DNA TGCGCCACCGGGACAGATTTGGTTTTTGAAAACACCATATATTTT. Translating gives CATGTDLVFENTIYF. This chain connects TRBV4-1 to TRBJ1-3; 7 bases fit TRBD1. In germline, CDR1 is MGHRA, CDR2 YSYEKL. With 10 bases clipped from V and 6 bases from J, the junction kept 15 bases outside the gene matches. The CDR3 sequence is 15 residues long.

The CDR3 region has the DNA TGCGCCAGCAGGGATGAAGCAGGGGCGGCTTTCTTT. It is translated as CASRDEAGAAFF. The chain couples TRBV10-1 to TRBJ1-1; tentatively, D is TRBD1 (6 bases). There are 12 residues in the CDR3. Germline V CDR1 and CDR2: WNHNN, SYGVQD (reference sequence). V was pared by 6 bases and J by 11 bases, with 16 bases between.

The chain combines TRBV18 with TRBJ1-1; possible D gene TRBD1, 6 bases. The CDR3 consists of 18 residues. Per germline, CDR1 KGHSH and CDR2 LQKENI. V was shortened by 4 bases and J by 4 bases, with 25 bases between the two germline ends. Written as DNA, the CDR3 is TGTGCCAGCTCACTCTCAGCCCAGGGGCCTATTCGGAGCACTGAAGCTTTCTTT. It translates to CASSLSAQGPIRSTEAFF. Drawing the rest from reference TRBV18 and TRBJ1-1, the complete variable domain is NAGVMQNPRHLVRRRGQEARLRCSPMKGHSHVYWYRQLPEEGLKFMVYLQKENIIDESGMPKERFSAEFPKEGPSILRIQQVVRGDSAAYFCASSLSAQGPIRSTEAFFGQGTRLTVV.

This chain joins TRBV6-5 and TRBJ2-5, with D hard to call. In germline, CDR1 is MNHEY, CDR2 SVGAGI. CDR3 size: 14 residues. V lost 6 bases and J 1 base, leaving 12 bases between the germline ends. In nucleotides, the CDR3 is TGTGCCAGCAGGCCCGGGTCCACCCAAGAGACCCAGTACTTC. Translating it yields CASRPGSTQETQYF.

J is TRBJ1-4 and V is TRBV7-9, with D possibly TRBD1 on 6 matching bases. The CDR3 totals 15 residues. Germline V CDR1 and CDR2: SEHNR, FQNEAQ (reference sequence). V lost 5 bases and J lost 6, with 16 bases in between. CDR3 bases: TGTGCCAGCAGCCCTCGGACAGCAAGGGATGAAAAACTGTTTTTT. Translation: CASSPRTARDEKLFF.

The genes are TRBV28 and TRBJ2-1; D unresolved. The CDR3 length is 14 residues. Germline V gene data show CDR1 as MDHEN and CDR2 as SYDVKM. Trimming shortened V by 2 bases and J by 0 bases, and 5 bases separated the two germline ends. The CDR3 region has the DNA TGTGCCAGCAGTTTAACGAGCTCCTACAATGAGCAGTTCTTC. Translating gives CASSLTSSYNEQFF.

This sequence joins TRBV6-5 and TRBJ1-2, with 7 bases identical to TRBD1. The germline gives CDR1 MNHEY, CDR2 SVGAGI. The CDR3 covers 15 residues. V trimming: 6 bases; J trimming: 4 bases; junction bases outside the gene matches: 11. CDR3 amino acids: CASRPPGQPFYGYTF. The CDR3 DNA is TGTGCCAGCAGACCCCCGGGACAGCCTTTCTATGGCTACACCTTC.

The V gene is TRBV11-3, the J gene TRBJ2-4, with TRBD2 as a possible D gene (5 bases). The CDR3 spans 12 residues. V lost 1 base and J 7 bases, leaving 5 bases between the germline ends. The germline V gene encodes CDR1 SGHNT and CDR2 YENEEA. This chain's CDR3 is CASSLGENIQYF. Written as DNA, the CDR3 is TGTGCCAGCAGCTTAGGGGAGAACATTCAGTACTTC.